One sample yielded the 12 T cell receptor beta chains listed below, sequenced in a study of graft-versus-host responses after intestinal transplantation. The antigens for these receptors are not known. Measured with immunoSEQ multiplex PCR; TCRdb has only the in-frame clones, and not every one. The repertoire holds just over 95,000 clones, with approximately 90% as singletons. Sequencing used unstimulated CD4+ T cells sorted from spleen or lymph node cells, obtained before intestinal transplant. The receptors were gathered from a human donor who received an intestinal transplant.

The V and J genes are TRBV2 and TRBJ2-2; TRBD1 agrees at 9 bases. The junction had 7 bases not matched to a gene; V was cut back by 6 bases and J by 8 bases. Germline V gene lookup returns CDR1 SNHLY and CDR2 FYNNEI. The CDR3 extends over 14 amino acids. The CDR3 nucleotides are TGTGCCAGCAGAGAATGGGACAGGGTGGGGGAGCTGTTTTTT. Residues: CASREWDRVGELFF.

This chain links TRBV19 with TRBJ2-3, with 10 nucleotides matching TRBD2. The trim removed 5 bases at V and 1 base at J, leaving 9 bases unmatched. Looked up from germline, CDR1 is LNHDA and CDR2 is SQIVND (reference sequence). This CDR3 contains 17 residues. The CDR3 region has the DNA TGTGCCAGTAGTGGGAGGGTACTAGCGGGACGCACAGATACGCAGTATTTT. Amino acids: CASSGRVLAGRTDTQYF.

The J gene is TRBJ2-1, the V gene TRBV5-1; D is perhaps TRBD1 (5 bases). From germline, CDR1 is SGHRS and CDR2 YFSETQ. CDR3 length equals 15 residues. V lost 0 bases, J lost 4 bases, and 11 bases lay in between. CDR3 in DNA: TGCGCCAGCAGCTTGGGTGGGGCCGCATACAATGAGCAGTTCTTC. Amino acids: CASSLGGAAYNEQFF.

This clone was picked up one time. This chain joins TRBV7-2 and TRBJ1-2, with a tentative D call TRBD1 (6 bases). CDR1 is SGHTA and CDR2 is FQGNSA in the germline V gene. V dropped 4 bases and J dropped 4 bases, with 13 bases sitting between them. CDR3 length: 14 residues. DNA for the CDR3: TGTGCCAGCAGCTCCCGAGGGGGAACCTATGGCTACACCTTC. Translated: CASSSRGGTYGYTF.

The V and J genes are TRBV2 and TRBJ2-5; D gene ambiguous. The ends were cut back, 3 bases at V and 7 bases at J, with 6 bases in the middle. Looked up from germline, CDR1 is SNHLY and CDR2 is FYNNEI. CDR3 length: 11 residues. The CDR3 nucleotides read TGTGCCAGCAGTGATTCCGGGACCCAGTACTTC. Translating gives CASSDSGTQYF.

The chain is built from TRBV10-3 and TRBJ1-3; 9 positions match TRBD1. V lost 6 bases, J lost 0 bases, and 12 bases stayed unmatched. This CDR3 region has 18 residues. Germline V gene sequence: CDR1 ENHRY, CDR2 SYGVKD. The CDR3 loop is CAISKTGTGNRSGNTIYF. CDR3 in DNA: TGTGCCATCAGCAAAACCGGGACAGGGAACCGCTCTGGAAACACCATATATTTT.

This rearrangement joins TRBV29-1 to TRBJ2-3; 7 nucleotides line up with TRBD2. The CDR3 has 17 residues. Germline loops: CDR1 SQVTM, CDR2 ANQGSEA. With 8 bases clipped from V and 0 bases from J, the junction kept 17 bases outside the gene matches. CDR3 DNA: TGCAGCATCCAGGGTACTAGCGCGACCTCTAGCACAGATACGCAGTATTTT. Its translation: CSIQGTSATSSTDTQYF.

This rearrangement joins TRBV4-1 to TRBJ1-1, with no clear D. With 1 base removed from V and 0 bases from J, the gap between germline ends came to 9 bases. The CDR3 consists of 15 residues. Germline V gene sequence: CDR1 MGHRA, CDR2 YSYEKL. The CDR3 reads CASSQGQALNTEAFF. The CDR3 DNA sequence: TGCGCCAGCAGCCAAGGGCAGGCTTTGAACACTGAAGCTTTCTTT.

The chain links TRBV15 to TRBJ2-5; D not resolved. CDR1 LNHNV and CDR2 YYDKDF come from the germline V gene (reference sequence). Trimming cost V 0 bases and J 5 bases, with 7 bases left between them. CDR3 length: 13 amino acids. The CDR3 DNA follows: TGTGCCACCAGCAGAGATCTATGGGAGACCCAGTACTTC. Translated: CATSRDLWETQYF.

This chain connects TRBV10-2 to TRBJ1-6; D perhaps matches TRBD1 (5 bases). The V gene lost 4 bases and the J gene lost 8 bases, with 12 bases spanning the gap. The CDR3 length is 14 residues. The germline V gene encodes CDR1 WSHSY and CDR2 SAAADI. CDR3 DNA sequence: TGCGCCAGCAGTGTAGCAGGGCGAGATTCACCCCTCCACTTT. Its protein product is CASSVAGRDSPLHF.

In its sample, this clone was seen a few times. The chain carries TRBV28 and TRBJ1-6, with D perhaps TRBD1 (5 bases). The CDR3 length is 14 residues. Deletions cut 7 bases from V and 8 bases from J, with 15 bases between. Germline loops: CDR1 MDHEN, CDR2 SYDVKM. The DNA for the CDR3 is TGTGCCAGCAACCCCGGGACTGCGGATTCACCCCTCCACTTT. Protein product: CASNPGTADSPLHF.

V and J are TRBV19 and TRBJ1-2; tentative D call: TRBD1 (5 bases). Germline CDR1 LNHDA, CDR2 SQIVND (reference sequence). This CDR3 spans 12 amino acids. Trimming took off 4 bases at V and 4 bases at J, with 7 bases between the two ends. DNA for the CDR3: TGTGCCAGTAGTAGGGGCAGCTATGGCTACACCTTC. Its translation is CASSRGSYGYTF. The full variable domain, its missing parts supplied by reference TRBV19 and TRBJ1-2, is DGGITQSPKYLFRKEGQNVTLSCEQNLNHDAMYWYRQDPGQGLRLIYYSQIVNDFQKGDIAEGYSVSREKKESFPLTVTSAQKNPTAFYLCASSRGSYGYTFGSGTRLTVV.